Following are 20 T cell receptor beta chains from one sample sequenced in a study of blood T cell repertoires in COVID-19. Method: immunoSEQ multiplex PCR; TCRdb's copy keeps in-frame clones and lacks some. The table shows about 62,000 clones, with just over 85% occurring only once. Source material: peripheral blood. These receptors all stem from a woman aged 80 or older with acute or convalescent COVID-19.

The DNA of the CDR3 is TGTGCCAGCAGCTTCATACCAGTCACAGATACGCAGTATTTT. This codes for CASSFIPVTDTQYF. The chain is built from TRBV7-9 and TRBJ2-3; D uncertain. V was cut by 3 bases and J by 2 bases, with 9 bases left in between. This CDR3 contains 14 residues. Germline CDR1 SEHNR, CDR2 FQNEAQ (reference sequence).

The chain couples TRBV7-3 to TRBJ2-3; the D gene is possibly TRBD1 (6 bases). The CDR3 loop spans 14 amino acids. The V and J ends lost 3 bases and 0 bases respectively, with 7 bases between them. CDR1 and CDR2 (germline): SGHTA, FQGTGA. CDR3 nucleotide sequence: TGTGCCAGCAGCTTTACAGGGAGCACAGATACGCAGTATTTT. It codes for CASSFTGSTDTQYF.

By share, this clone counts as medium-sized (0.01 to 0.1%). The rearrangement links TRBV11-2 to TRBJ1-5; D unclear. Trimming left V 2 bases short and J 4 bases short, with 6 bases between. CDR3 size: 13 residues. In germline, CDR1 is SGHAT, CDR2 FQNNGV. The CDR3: CASSLNSNQPQHF. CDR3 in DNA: TGTGCCAGCAGCTTAAACAGTAATCAGCCCCAGCATTTT. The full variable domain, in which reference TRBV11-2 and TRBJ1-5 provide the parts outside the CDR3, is EAGVAQSPRYKIIEKRQSVAFWCNPISGHATLYWYQQILGQGPKLLIQFQNNGVVDDSQLPKDRFSAERLKGVDSTLKIQPAKLEDSAVYLCASSLNSNQPQHFGDGTRLSIL.

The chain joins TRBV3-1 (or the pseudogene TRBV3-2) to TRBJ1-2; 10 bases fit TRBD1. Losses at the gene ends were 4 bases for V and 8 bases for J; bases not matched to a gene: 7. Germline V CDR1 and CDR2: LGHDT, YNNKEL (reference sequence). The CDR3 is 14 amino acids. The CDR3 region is CASSPRDRGRGYTF. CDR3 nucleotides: TGTGCCAGCAGCCCCCGGGACAGGGGAAGGGGCTACACCTTC.

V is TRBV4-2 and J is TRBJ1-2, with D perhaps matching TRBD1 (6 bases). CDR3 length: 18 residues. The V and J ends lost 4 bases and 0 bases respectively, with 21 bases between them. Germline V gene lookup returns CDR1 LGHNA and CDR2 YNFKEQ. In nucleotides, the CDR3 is TGTGCCAGCAGCCCCATGGGGGAGGGGGTGGGGGCTAACTATGGCTACACCTTC. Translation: CASSPMGEGVGANYGYTF.

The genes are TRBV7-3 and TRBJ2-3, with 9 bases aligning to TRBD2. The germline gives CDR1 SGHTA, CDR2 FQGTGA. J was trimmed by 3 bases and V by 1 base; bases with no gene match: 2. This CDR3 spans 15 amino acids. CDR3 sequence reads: CASSLRLAGTDTQYF. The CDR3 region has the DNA TGTGCCAGCAGCTTAAGGCTAGCGGGGACAGATACGCAGTATTTT. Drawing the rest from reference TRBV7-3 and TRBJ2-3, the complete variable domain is GAGVSQTPSNKVTEKGKYVELRCDPISGHTALYWYRQSLGQGPEFLIYFQGTGAADDSGLPNDRFFAVRPEGSVSTLKIQRTERGDSAVYLCASSLRLAGTDTQYFGPGTRLTVL.

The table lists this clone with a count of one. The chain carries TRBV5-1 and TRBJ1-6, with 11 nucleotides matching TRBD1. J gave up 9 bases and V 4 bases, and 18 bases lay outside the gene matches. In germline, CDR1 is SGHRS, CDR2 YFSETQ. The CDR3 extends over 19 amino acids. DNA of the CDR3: TGCGCCAGCAGCCTTTCCGGGACAGGGGGAGCGTTTCTTCGTTCACCCCTCCACTTT. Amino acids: CASSLSGTGGAFLRSPLHF.

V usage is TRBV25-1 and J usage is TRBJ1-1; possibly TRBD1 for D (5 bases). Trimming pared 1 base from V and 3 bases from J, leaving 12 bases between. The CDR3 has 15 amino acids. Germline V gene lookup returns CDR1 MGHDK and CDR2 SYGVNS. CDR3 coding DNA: TGTGCCAGCAGTGAATCGCCCAGGGAGGACACTGAAGCTTTCTTT. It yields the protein CASSESPREDTEAFF. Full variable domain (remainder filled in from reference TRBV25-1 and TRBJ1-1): EADIYQTPRYLVIGTGKKITLECSQTMGHDKMYWYQQDPGMELHLIHYSYGVNSTEKGDLSSESTVSRIRTEHFPLTLESARPSHTSQYLCASSESPREDTEAFFGQGTRLTVV.

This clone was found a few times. The CDR3 here is CASSLAGPDQPQHF. The CDR3 bases are TGTGCCAGCAGCTTAGCGGGCCCCGATCAGCCCCAGCATTTT. V and J are TRBV7-6 and TRBJ1-5; D uncertain. Germline V gives CDR1 SGHVS, CDR2 FNYEAQ. The V end lost 0 bases, the J end lost 5 bases, and 8 bases lay between the germline ends. The CDR3 loop spans 14 amino acids.

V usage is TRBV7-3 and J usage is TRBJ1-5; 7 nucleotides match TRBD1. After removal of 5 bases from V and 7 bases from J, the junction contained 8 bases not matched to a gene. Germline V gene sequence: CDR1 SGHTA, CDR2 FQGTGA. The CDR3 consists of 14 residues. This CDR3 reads CASSRAPGGQPQHF. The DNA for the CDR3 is TGTGCCAGCAGCCGAGCGCCAGGGGGGCAGCCCCAGCATTTT. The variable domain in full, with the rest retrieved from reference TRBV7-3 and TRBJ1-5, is GAGVSQTPSNKVTEKGKYVELRCDPISGHTALYWYRQSLGQGPEFLIYFQGTGAADDSGLPNDRFFAVRPEGSVSTLKIQRTERGDSAVYLCASSRAPGGQPQHFGDGTRLSIL.

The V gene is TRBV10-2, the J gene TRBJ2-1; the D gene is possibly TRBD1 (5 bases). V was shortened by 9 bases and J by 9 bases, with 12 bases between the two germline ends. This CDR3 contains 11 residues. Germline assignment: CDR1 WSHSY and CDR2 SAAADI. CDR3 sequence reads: CASSTVTEQFF. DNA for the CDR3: TGCGCCAGTTCGACAGTCACTGAGCAGTTCTTC.

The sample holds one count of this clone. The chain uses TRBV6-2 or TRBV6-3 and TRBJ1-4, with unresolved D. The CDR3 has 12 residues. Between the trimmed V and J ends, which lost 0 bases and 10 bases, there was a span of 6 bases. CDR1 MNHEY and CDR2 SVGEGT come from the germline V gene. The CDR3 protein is CASSYSKRKLFF. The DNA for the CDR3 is TGTGCCAGCAGTTACTCGAAGCGAAAACTGTTTTTT.

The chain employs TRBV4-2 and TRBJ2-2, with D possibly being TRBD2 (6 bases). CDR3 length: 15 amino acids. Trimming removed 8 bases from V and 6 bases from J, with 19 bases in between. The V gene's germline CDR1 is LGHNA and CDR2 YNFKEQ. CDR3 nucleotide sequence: TGTGCCAGCTCGACAATCTCCGGGGGTCCCGGGGAGCTGTTTTTT. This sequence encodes CASSTISGGPGELFF.

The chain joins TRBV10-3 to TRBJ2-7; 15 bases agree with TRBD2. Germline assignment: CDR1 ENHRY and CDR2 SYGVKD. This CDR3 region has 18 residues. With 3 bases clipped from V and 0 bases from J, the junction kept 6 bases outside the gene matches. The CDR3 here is CAISDPGLAGGSSYEQYF. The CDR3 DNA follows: TGTGCCATCAGTGACCCGGGACTAGCGGGGGGAAGCTCCTACGAGCAGTACTTC.

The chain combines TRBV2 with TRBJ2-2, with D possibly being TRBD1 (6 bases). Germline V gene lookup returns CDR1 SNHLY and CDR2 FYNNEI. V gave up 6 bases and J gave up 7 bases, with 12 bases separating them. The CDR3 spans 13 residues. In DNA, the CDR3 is TGTGCCAGCAGCAAGGAGACAGGCGGGGAGCTGTTTTTT. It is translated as CASSKETGGELFF.

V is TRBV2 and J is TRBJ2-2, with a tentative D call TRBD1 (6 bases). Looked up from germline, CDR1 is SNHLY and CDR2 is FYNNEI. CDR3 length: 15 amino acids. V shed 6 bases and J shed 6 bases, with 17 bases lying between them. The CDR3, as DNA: TGTGCCAGCAGGCAAGAGGCGACAGGATCCGGGGAGCTGTTTTTT. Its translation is CASRQEATGSGELFF.

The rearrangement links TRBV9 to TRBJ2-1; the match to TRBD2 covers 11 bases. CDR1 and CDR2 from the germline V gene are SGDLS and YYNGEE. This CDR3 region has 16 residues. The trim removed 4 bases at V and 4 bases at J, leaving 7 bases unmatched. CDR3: CASSSRLAGLYNEQFF. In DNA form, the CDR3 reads TGTGCCAGCAGCTCAAGACTAGCGGGGCTTTACAATGAGCAGTTCTTC.

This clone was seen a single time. The CDR3 DNA sequence: TGTGCCAGCAGCCAAGCCCGCGGGGGGGCCTCGACAGATACGCAGTATTTT. Its translation is CASSQARGGASTDTQYF. The V call is TRBV3-1 (or the pseudogene TRBV3-2), the J call TRBJ2-3, with 9 positions matching TRBD2. CDR1 is LGHDT and CDR2 is YNNKEL in the germline V gene (reference sequence). This CDR3 is built from 17 residues. J was trimmed by 3 bases and V by 1 base; bases with no gene match: 8.

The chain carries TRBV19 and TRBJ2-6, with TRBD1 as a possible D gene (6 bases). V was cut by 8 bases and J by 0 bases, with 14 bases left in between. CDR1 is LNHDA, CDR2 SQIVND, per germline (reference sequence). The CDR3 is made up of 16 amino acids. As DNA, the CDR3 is TGTGCCAGTTCGGGACACCCGTACTCTGGGGCCAACGTCCTGACTTTC. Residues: CASSGHPYSGANVLTF.

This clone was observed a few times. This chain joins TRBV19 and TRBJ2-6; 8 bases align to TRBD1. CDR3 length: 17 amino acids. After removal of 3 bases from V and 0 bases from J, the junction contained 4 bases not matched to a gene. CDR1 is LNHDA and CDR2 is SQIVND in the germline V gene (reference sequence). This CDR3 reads CASSITGGLSGANVLTF. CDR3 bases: TGTGCCAGTAGTATCACAGGGGGTCTCTCTGGGGCCAACGTCCTGACTTTC.